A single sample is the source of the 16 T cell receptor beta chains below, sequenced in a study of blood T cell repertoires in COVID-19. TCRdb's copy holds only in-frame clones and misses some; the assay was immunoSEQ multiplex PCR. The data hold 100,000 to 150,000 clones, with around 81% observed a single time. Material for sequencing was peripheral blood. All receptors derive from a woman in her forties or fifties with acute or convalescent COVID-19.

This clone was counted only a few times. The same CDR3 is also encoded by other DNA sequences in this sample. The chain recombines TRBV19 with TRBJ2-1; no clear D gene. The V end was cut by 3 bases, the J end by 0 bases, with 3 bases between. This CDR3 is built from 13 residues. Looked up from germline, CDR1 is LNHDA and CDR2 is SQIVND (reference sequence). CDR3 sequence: CASSISSYNEQFF. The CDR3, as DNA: TGTGCCAGTAGTATTAGCTCCTACAATGAGCAGTTCTTC.

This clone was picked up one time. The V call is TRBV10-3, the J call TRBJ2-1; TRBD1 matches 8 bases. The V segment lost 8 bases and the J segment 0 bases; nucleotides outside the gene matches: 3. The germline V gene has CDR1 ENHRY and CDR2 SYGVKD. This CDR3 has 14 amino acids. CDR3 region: CAIGQGGSYNEQFF. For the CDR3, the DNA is TGTGCCATCGGACAGGGTGGCTCCTACAATGAGCAGTTCTTC.

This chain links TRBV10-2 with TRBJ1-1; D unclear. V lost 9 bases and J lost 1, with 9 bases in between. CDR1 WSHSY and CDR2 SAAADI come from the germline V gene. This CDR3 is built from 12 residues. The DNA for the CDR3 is TGCGCCAGTGGACTACCGAACACTGAAGCTTTCTTT. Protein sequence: CASGLPNTEAFF.

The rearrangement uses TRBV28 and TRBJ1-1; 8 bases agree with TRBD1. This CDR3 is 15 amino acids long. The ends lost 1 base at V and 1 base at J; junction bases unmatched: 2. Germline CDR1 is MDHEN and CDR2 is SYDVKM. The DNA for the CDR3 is TGTGCCAGCAGTTTATTCGACAGGGGGAACACTGAAGCTTTCTTT. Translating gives CASSLFDRGNTEAFF.

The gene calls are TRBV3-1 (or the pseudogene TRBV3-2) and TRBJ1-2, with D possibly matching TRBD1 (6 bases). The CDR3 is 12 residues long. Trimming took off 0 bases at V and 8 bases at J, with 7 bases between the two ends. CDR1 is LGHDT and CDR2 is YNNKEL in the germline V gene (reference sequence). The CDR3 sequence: CASSQDRGGYTF. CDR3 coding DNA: TGTGCCAGCAGCCAAGACAGGGGAGGCTACACCTTC.

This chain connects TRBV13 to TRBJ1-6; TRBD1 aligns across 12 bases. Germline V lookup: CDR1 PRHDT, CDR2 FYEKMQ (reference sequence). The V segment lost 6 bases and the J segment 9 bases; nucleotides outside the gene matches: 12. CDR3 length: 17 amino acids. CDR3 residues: CASSQKGGQGAVSPLHF. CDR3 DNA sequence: TGTGCCAGCAGTCAAAAGGGGGGACAGGGGGCTGTTTCACCCCTCCACTTT.

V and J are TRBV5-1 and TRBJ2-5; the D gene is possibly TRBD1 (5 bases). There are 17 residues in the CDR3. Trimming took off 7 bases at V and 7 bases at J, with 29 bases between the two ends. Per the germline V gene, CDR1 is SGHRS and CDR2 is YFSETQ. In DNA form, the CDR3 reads TGCGCCAGCCGCAGGAACCTTCGACAGAGAAGCCAGGGGACCCAGTACTTC. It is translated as CASRRNLRQRSQGTQYF. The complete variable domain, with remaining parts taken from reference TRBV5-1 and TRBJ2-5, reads KAGVTQTPRYLIKTRGQQVTLSCSPISGHRSVSWYQQTPGQGLQFLFEYFSETQRNKGNFPGRFSGRQFSNSRSEMNVSTLELGDSALYLCASRRNLRQRSQGTQYFGPGTRLLVL.

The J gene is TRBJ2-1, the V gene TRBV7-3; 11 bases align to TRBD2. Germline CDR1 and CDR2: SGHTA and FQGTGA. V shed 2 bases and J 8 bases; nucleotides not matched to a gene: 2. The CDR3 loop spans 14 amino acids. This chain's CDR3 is CASSLGTSGDEQFF. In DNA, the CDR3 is TGTGCCAGCAGCTTAGGGACTAGCGGTGATGAGCAGTTCTTC.

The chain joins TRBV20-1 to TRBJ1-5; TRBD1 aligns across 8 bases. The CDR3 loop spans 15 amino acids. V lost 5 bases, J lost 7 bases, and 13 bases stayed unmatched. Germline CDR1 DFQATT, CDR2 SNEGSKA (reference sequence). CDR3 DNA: TGCAGTGCTCGTGAAGGACAGGGCAATTGGCAGCCCCAGCATTTT. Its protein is CSAREGQGNWQPQHF.

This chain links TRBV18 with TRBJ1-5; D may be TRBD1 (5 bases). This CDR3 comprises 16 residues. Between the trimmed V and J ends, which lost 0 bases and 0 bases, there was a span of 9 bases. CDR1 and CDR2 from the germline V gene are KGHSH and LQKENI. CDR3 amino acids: CASSPPLGVSNQPQHF. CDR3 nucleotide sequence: TGTGCCAGCTCACCACCGCTAGGGGTTAGCAATCAGCCCCAGCATTTT.

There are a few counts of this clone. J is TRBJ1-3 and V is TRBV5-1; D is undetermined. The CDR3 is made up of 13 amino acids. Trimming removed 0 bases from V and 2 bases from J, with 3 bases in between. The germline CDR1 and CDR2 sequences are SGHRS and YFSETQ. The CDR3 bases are TGCGCCAGCAGCTTGGGAGCTGGAAACACCATATATTTT. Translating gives CASSLGAGNTIYF.

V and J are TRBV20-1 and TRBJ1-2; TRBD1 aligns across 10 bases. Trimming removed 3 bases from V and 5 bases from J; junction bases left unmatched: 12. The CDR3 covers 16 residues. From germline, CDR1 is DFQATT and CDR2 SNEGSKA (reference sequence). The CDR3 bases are TGCAGTGCTAGTGTTGGGGGACAGGGGCCCATTTATGGCTACACCTTC. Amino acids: CSASVGGQGPIYGYTF.

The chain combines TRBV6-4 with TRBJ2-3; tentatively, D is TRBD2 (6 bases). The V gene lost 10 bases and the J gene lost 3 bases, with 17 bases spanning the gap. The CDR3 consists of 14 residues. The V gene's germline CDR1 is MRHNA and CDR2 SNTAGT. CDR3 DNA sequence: TGTGCCACCAGGGACGGCGGGATGACAGATACGCAGTATTTT. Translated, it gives CATRDGGMTDTQYF.

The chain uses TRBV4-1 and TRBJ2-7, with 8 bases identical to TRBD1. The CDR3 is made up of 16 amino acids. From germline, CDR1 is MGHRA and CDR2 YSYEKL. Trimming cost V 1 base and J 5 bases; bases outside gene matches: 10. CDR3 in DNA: TGCGCCAGCAGCCAAGGACGGGGGACAGGAGGTAACGAGCAGTACTTC. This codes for CASSQGRGTGGNEQYF.

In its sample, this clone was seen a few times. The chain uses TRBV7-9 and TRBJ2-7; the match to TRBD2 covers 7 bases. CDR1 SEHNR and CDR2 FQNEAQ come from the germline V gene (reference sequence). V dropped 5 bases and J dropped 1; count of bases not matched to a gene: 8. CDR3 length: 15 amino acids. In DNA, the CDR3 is TGTGCCAGCAGCGGATTAGCGGGCCTGTCCTACGAGCAGTACTTC. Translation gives CASSGLAGLSYEQYF.

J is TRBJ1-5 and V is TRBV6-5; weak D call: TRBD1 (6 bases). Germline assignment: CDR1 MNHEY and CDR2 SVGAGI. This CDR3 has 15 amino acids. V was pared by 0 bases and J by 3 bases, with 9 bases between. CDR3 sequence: CASSYSWTANQPQHF. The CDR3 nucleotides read TGTGCCAGCAGTTACTCCTGGACAGCCAATCAGCCCCAGCATTTT.